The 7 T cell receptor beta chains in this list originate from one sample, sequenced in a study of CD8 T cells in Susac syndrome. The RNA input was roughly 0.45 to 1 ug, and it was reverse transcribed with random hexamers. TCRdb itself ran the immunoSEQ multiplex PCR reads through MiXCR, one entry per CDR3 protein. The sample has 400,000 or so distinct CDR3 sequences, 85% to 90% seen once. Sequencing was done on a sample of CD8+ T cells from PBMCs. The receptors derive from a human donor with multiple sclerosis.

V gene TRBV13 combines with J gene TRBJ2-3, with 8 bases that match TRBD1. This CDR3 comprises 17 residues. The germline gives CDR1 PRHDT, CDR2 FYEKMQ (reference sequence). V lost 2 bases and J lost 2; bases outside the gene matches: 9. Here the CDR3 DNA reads TGTGCCAGCAGCTTAACCCCCGGACAGGGACACACAGATACGCAGTATTTT. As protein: CASSLTPGQGHTDTQYF. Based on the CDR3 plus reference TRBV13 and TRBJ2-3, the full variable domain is AAGVIQSPRHLIKEKRETATLKCYPIPRHDTVYWYQQGPGQDPQFLISFYEKMQSDKGSIPDRFSAQQFSDYHSELNMSSLELGDSALYFCASSLTPGQGHTDTQYFGPGTRLTVL.

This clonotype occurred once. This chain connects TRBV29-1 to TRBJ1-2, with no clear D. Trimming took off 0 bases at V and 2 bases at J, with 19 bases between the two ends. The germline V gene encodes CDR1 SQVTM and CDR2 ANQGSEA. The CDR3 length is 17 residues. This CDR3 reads CSVEDWVIKPTNYGYTF. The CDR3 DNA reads TGCAGCGTTGAAGATTGGGTTATCAAACCTACAAACTATGGCTACACCTTC.

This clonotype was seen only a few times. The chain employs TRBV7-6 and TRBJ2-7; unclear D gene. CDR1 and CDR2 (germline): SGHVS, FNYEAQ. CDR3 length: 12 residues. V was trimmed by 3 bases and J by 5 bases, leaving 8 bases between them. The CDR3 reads CASSFGPNEQYF. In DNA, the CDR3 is TGTGCCAGCAGCTTTGGACCGAACGAGCAGTACTTC.

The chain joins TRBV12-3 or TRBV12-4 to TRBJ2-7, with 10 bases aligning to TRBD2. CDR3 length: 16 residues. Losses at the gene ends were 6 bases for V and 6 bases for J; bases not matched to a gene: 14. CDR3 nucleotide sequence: TGTGCCAGCAGGAGGATATTAGCGGGAGGAATCGGCGAGCAGTACTTC. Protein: CASRRILAGGIGEQYF.

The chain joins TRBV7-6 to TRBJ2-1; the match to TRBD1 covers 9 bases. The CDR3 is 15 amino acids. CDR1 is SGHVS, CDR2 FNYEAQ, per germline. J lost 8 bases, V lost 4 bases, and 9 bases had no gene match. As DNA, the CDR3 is TGTGCCAGCAGCTCGGGACAGGGATCACCCGATGAGCAGTTCTTC. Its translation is CASSSGQGSPDEQFF.

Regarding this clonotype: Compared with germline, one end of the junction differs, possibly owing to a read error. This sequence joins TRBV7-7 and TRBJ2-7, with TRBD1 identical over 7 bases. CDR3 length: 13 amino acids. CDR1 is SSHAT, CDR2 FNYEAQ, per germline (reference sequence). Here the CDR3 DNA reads TGTGCTAGCAGCGAAGGGACAGCCTACGAGCAGTACTTC. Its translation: CASSEGTAYEQYF.

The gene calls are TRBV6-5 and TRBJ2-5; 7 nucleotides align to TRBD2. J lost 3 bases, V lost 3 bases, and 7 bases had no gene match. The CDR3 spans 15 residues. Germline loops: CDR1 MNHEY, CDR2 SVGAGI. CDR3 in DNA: TGTGCCAGCAGTTATTATCGCGGGGGTGAAGAGACCCAGTACTTC. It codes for CASSYYRGGEETQYF.